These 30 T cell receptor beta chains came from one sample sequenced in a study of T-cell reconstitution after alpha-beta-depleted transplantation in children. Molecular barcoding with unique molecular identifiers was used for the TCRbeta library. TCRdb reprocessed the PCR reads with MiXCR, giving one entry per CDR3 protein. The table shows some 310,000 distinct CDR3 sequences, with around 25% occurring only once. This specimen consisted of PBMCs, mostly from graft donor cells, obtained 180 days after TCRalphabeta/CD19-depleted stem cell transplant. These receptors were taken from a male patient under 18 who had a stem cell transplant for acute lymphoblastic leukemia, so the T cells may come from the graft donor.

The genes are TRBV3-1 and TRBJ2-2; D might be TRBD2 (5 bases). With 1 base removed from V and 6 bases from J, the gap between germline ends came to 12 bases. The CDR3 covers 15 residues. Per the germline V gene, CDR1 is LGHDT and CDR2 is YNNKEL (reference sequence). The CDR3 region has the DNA TGTGCCAGCAGCCAAGTTCGGACTGCGCCCGGGGAGCTGTTTTTT. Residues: CASSQVRTAPGELFF.

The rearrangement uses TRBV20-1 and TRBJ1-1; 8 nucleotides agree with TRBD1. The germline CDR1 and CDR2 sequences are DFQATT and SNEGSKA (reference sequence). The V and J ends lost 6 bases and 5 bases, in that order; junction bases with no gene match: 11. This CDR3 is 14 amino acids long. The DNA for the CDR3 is TGCAGTGCCCCGGGACAGGTGGGGGAAACTGAAGCTTTCTTT. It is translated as CSAPGQVGETEAFF.

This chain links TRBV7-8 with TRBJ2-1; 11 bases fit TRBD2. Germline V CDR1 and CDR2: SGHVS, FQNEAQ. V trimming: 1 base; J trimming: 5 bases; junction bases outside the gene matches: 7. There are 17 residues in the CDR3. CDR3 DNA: TGTGCCAGCAGCTTAGTTTCGGTAGCGGGGGGGCACAATGAGCAGTTCTTC. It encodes CASSLVSVAGGHNEQFF.

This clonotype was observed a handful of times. Here the CDR3 reads CASSPLFYEQYF. CDR3 coding DNA: TGTGCCAGCAGTCCACTTTTTTACGAGCAGTACTTC. This rearrangement joins TRBV6-6 to TRBJ2-7, with no clear D. There are 12 residues in the CDR3. The V and J ends lost 5 bases and 4 bases respectively, with 9 bases between them. CDR1 and CDR2 (germline): MNHNY, SVGAGI (reference sequence).

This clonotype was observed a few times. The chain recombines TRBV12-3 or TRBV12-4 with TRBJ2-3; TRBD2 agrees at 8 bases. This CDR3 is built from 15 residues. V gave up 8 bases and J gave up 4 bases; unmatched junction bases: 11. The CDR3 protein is CASSRGREASDTQYF. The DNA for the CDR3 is TGTGCCAGCTCACGGGGGCGGGAGGCGTCAGATACGCAGTATTTT.

As DNA, the CDR3 is TGCGCCAGCAGCTCCCAGGGAATGCAGTATTTT. Translation gives CASSSQGMQYF. The chain couples TRBV5-1 to TRBJ2-3; D perhaps matches TRBD1 (5 bases). V shed 3 bases and J shed 11 bases, with 10 bases lying between them. CDR3 length equals 11 residues. Germline V lookup: CDR1 SGHRS, CDR2 YFSETQ.

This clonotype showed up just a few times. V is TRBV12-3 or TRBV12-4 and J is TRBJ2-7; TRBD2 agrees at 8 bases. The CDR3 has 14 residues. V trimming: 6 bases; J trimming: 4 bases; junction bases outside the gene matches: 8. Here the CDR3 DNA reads TGTGCCAGCAGCCCCGGGAGGGGCAAGTACGAGCAGTACTTC. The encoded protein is CASSPGRGKYEQYF.

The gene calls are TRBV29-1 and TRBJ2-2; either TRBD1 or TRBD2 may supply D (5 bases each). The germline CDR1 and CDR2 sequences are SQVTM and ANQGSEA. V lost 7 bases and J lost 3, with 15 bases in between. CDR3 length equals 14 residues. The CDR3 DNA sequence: TGCAGCGGGAGGAAGACAGTGGACACCGGGGAGCTGTTTTTT. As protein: CSGRKTVDTGELFF.

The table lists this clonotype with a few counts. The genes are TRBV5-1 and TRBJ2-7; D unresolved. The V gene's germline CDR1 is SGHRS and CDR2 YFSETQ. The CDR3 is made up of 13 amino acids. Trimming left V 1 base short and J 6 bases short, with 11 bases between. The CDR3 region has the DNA TGCGCCAGCAGCTTGCTTCGCCTCGGCGAGCAGTACTTC. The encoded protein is CASSLLRLGEQYF.

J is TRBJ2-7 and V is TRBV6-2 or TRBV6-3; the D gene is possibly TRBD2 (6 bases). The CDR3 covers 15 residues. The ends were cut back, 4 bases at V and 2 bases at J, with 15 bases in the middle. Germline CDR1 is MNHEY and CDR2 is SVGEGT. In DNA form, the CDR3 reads TGTGCCAGCAGTTTGGGACTTCAGAAAGCCTACGAGCAGTACTTC. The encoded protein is CASSLGLQKAYEQYF.

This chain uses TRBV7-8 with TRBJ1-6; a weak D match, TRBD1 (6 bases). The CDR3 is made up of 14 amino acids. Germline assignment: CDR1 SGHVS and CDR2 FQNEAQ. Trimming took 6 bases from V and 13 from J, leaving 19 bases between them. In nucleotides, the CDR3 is TGTGCCAGCAGACCGCGGACAGCTCACTTGCCCCTCCACTTT. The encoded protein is CASRPRTAHLPLHF.

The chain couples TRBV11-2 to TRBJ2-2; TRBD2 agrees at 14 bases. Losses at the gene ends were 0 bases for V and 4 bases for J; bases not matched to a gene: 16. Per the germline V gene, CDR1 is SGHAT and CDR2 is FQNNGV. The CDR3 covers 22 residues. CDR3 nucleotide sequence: TGTGCCAGCAGCTTAGAAGGACGGATGACTAGCGGGAGGGCCCGTGGCACCGGGGAGCTGTTTTTT. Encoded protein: CASSLEGRMTSGRARGTGELFF. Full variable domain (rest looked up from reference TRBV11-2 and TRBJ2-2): EAGVAQSPRYKIIEKRQSVAFWCNPISGHATLYWYQQILGQGPKLLIQFQNNGVVDDSQLPKDRFSAERLKGVDSTLKIQPAKLEDSAVYLCASSLEGRMTSGRARGTGELFFGEGSRLTVL.

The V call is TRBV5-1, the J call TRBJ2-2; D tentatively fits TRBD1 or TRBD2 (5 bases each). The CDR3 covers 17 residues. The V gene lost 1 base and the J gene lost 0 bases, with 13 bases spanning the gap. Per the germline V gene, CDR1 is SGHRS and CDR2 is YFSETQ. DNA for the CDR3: TGCGCCAGCAGCTTGAGGCCCGGGACGGCGAACACCGGGGAGCTGTTTTTT. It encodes CASSLRPGTANTGELFF.

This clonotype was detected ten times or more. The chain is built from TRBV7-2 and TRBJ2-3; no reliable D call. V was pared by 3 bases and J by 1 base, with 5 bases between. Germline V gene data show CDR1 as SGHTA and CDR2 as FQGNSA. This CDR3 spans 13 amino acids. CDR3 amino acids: CASSFDRTDTQYF. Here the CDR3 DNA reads TGTGCCAGCAGCTTCGACCGCACAGATACGCAGTATTTT.

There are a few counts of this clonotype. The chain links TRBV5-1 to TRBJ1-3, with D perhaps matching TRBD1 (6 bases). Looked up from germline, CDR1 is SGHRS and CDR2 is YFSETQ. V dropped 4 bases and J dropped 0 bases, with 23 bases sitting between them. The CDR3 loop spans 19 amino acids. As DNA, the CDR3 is TGCGCCAGCAGCCTGAAAACTCGACAGGATTCTCTCTCTGGAAACACCATATATTTT. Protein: CASSLKTRQDSLSGNTIYF.

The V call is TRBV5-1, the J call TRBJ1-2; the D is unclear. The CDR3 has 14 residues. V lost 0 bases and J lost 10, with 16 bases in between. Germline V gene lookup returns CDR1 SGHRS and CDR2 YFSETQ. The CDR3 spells CASSLGLLRSDYTF. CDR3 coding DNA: TGCGCCAGCAGCTTGGGACTCCTCCGAAGCGACTACACCTTC.

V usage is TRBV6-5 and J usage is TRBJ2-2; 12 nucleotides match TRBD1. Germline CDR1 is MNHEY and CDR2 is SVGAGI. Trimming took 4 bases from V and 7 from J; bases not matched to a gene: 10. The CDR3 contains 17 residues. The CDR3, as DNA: TGTGCCAGCAGTTCTCCGGGACAGGGGGCGTCAATCGGGGAGCTGTTTTTT. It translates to CASSSPGQGASIGELFF.

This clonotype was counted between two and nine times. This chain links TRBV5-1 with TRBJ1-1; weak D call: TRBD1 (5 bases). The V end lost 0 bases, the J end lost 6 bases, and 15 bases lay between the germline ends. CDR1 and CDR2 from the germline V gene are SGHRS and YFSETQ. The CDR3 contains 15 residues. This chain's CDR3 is CASSLVGTAGAEAFF. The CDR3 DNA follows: TGCGCCAGCAGCTTGGTAGGGACTGCGGGGGCTGAAGCTTTCTTT.

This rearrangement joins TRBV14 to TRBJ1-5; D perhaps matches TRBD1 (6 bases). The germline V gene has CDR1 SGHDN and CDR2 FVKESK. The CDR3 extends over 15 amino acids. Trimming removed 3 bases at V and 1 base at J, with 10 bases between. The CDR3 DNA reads TGTGCCAGCAGCCATGCTACAGGGAGCAATCAGCCCCAGCATTTT. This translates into CASSHATGSNQPQHF. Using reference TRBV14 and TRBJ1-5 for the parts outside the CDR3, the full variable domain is EAGVTQFPSHSVIEKGQTVTLRCDPISGHDNLYWYRRVMGKEIKFLLHFVKESKQDESGMPNNRFLAERTGGTYSTLKVQPAELEDSGVYFCASSHATGSNQPQHFGDGTRLSIL.

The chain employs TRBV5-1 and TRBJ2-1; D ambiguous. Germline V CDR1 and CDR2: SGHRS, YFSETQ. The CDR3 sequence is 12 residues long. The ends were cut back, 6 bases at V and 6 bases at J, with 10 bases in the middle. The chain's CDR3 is CASTISPNEQFF. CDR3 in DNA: TGCGCCAGCACTATCTCTCCCAATGAGCAGTTCTTC.

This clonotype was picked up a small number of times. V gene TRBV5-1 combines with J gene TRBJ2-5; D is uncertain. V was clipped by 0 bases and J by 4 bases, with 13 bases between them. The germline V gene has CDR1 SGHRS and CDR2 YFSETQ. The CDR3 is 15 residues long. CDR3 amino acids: CASSLGTGPGETQYF. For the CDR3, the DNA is TGCGCCAGCAGCTTGGGGACGGGCCCTGGAGAGACCCAGTACTTC.

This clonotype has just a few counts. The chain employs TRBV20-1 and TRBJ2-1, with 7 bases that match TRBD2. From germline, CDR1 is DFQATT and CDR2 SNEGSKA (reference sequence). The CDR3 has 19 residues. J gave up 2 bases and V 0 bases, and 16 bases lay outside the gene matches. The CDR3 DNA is TGCAGTGCTAGAGACACGGGAGGCTTTTCGACCACTACCTACAATGAGCAGTTCTTC. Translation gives CSARDTGGFSTTTYNEQFF.

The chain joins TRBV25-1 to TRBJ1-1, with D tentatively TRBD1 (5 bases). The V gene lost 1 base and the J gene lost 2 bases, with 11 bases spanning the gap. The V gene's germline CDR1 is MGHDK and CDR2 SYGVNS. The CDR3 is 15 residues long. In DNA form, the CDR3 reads TGTGCCAGCAGTGAATGGGACCAGGGAAACACTGAAGCTTTCTTT. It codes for CASSEWDQGNTEAFF.

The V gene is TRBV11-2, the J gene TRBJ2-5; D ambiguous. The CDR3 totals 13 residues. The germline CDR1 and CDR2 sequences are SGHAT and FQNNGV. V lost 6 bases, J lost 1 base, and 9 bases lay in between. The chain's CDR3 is CASSLRSQETQYF. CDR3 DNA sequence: TGTGCCAGCAGTCTAAGGTCCCAAGAGACCCAGTACTTC.

The CDR3 reads CATRGGETQYF. CDR3 sequence (DNA): TGTGCCACCCGGGGGGGTGAGACCCAGTACTTC. This chain joins TRBV24-1 and TRBJ2-5; 8 bases agree with TRBD2. The V gene's germline CDR1 is KGHDR and CDR2 SFDVKD. V dropped 9 bases and J dropped 5; count of bases not matched to a gene: 1. This CDR3 is 11 amino acids long.

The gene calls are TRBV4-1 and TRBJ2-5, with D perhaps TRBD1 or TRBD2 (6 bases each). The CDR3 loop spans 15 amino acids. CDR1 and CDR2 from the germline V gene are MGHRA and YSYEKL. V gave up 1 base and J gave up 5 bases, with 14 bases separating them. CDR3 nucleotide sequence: TGCGCCAGCAGCCAAGGTCGGGGGCTTTGGGAGACCCAGTACTTC. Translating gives CASSQGRGLWETQYF.

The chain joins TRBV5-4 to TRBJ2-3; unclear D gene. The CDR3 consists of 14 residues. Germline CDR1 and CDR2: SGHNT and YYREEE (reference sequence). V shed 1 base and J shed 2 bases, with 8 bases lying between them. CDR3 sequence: CASSLISLTDTQYF. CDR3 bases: TGTGCCAGCAGCTTGATATCTCTCACAGATACGCAGTATTTT.

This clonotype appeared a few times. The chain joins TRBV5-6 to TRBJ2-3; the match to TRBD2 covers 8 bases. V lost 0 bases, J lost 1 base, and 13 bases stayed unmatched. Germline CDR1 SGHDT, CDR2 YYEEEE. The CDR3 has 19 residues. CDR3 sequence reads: CASSLAAGAPNVGTDTQYF. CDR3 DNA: TGTGCCAGCAGCTTGGCAGCGGGAGCTCCCAATGTCGGCACAGATACGCAGTATTTT.

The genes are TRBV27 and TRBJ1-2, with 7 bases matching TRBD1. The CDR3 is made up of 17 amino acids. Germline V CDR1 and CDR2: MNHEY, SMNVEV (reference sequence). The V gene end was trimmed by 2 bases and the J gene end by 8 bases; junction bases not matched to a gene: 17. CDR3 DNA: TGTGCCAGCAGTTTAAGGTTATCGAATCCCAGGGGGTACGGCTACACCTTC. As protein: CASSLRLSNPRGYGYTF.

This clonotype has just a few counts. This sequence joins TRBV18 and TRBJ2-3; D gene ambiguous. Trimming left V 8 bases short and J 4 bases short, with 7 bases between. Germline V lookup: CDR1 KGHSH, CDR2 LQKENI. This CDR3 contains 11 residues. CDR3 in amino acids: CASQSADTQYF. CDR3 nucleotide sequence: TGTGCCAGCCAAAGTGCAGATACGCAGTATTTT. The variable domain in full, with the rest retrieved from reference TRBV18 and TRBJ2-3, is NAGVMQNPRHLVRRRGQEARLRCSPMKGHSHVYWYRQLPEEGLKFMVYLQKENIIDESGMPKERFSAEFPKEGPSILRIQQVVRGDSAAYFCASQSADTQYFGPGTRLTVL.